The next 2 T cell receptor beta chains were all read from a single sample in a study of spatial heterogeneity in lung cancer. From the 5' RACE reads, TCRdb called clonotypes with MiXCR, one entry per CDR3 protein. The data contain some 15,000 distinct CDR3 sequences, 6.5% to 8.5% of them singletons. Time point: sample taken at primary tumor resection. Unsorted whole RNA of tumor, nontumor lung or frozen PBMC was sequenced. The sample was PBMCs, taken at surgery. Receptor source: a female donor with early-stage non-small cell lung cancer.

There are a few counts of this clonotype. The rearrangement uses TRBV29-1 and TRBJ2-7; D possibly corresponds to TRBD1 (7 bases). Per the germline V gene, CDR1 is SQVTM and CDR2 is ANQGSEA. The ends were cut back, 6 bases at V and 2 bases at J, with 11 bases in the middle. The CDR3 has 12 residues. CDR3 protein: CSVLRGAYEQYF. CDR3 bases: TGCAGCGTGCTCAGGGGGGCCTACGAGCAGTACTTC.

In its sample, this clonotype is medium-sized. The CDR3, as DNA: TGTGCCAGCAGCCATCCCGTCGGGGCCACCTACGAGCAGTACTTC. Translating gives CASSHPVGATYEQYF. The chain has TRBV5-4 and TRBJ2-7; D assignment may be TRBD1 or TRBD2 (5 bases each). Germline V gives CDR1 SGHNT, CDR2 YYREEE (reference sequence). V lost 4 bases, J lost 2 bases, and 16 bases lay in between. This CDR3 is 15 amino acids long.